Each of the 8 T cell receptor beta chains below was sequenced from the same sample in a study of CD8+ T cells in alopecia areata. Sequencing templates came from extracted RNA that was reverse transcribed into cDNA. TCRdb keeps only in-frame clones here, not all; method: immunoSEQ multiplex PCR. The sample contains roughly 120,000 clones, none of them singletons. Sequencing was done on a sample of lesional skin. The receptors derive from a C3H/HeJ mouse with alopecia areata. MHC haplotype here: H2-k.

On this clone itself: Each gene name is a mouse one. From the germline J gene comes the end of the CDR3, since the read stops 4 residues before it. The chain is built from TRBV19 and TRBJ2-7; possible D gene TRBD1, 5 bases. The CDR3 contains 12 residues. The germline gives CDR1 FNHDT, CDR2 SITEND (reference sequence). This chain's CDR3 is CASSPQDYEQYF. Incomplete CDR3 DNA: TGTGCCAGCAGCCCACAGGATTAT. Looking up the rest from reference TRBV19 and TRBJ2-7 gives the full variable domain: GGIITQTPKFLIGQEGQKLTLKCQQNFNHDTMYWYRQDSGKGLRLIYYSITENDLQKGDLSEGYDASREKKSSFSLTVTSAQKNEMAVFLCASSPQDYEQYFGPGTRLTVL.

As to this clone: The genes and germline here are from mouse. The read comes to an end 4 residues before the CDR3 does, leaving the germline J gene to fill in the end. The rearrangement uses TRBV13-2 and TRBJ2-5, with 10 bases fitting TRBD2. CDR1 and CDR2 from the germline V gene are NNHNN and SYGAGS (reference sequence). The J segment lost 1 base and the V segment lost 0 bases, leaving 2 bases of the junction unmatched. The CDR3 is 16 residues long. Incomplete CDR3 DNA: TGTGCCAGCGGTGATGCCGACTGGGGGGACCAAGAC. The encoded protein is CASGDADWGDQD. The entire CDR3 sequence reads CASGDADWGDQDTQYF.

This clone was seen more than once but under ten times. Mouse gene names apply. The sequence runs out 4 residues before the end of the CDR3; the remainder is reconstructed from the germline J gene. The chain employs TRBV1 and TRBJ1-2; a weak D match, TRBD1 (5 bases). This CDR3 has 14 amino acids. Germline V gene sequence: CDR1 NSQYPW, CDR2 LRSPGD (reference sequence). V lost 0 bases and J 3 bases, leaving 8 bases between the germline ends. CDR3 protein: CTCSAEGEDSDYTF. The covered CDR3 bases are TGCACCTGCAGTGCAGAAGGGGAGGACTCC.

Details on this clone: Genes and germline are mouse. With the read ending 4 residues before the CDR3 end, the germline J gene is used to fill in that end. V usage is TRBV1 and J usage is TRBJ1-4; D is uncertain. V gave up 0 bases and J gave up 6 bases, with 8 bases separating them. Per the germline V gene, CDR1 is NSQYPW and CDR2 is LRSPGD (reference sequence). The CDR3 sequence is 14 residues long. The sequenced CDR3 bases are TGCACCTGCAGTGCAGATTTTGTGGACGAA. It yields the protein CTCSADFVDE. The CDR3 as a whole reads CTCSADFVDERLFF.

In regard to this clone: Gene names are the mouse ones. The read is 4 residues too short to cover the CDR3 end, so that end is filled in from the germline J gene. The chain uses TRBV13-3 and TRBJ1-4; D gene unclear. The CDR3 loop spans 13 amino acids. From germline, CDR1 is NNHDY and CDR2 SYVADS. Partial CDR3 DNA: TGTGCCAGCAGTGATCTGGGAGGCGAA. This gives the protein CASSDLGGE. The whole CDR3 reads CASSDLGGERLFF.

In the case of this clone: The genes are named according to mouse. CDR3 DNA, as far as it was read: TGTGCCAGCCGACATACAAACACCGGG. Translating gives CASRHTNTG. In full, the CDR3 is CASRHTNTGQLYF. The chain links TRBV13-3 to TRBJ2-2; D remains ambiguous. The read halts 4 residues ahead of the CDR3 end, with the missing end drawn from the germline J gene. Per germline, CDR1 NNHDY and CDR2 SYVADS. The CDR3 is 13 residues long. Trimming pared 7 bases from V and 0 bases from J, leaving 7 bases between. The full variable domain, with the rest looked up from reference TRBV13-3 and TRBJ2-2, is EAAVTQSPRSKVAVTGGKVTLSCHQTNNHDYMYWYRQDTGHGLRLIHYSYVADSTEKGDIPDGYKASRPSQENFSLILELASLSQTAVYFCASRHTNTGQLYFGEGSKLTVL.

A remark on this clone: Mouse gene names apply. The CDR3 is cut off 4 residues early in the read; its end comes from the germline J gene. This chain connects TRBV1 to TRBJ1-2; the D gene is possibly TRBD1 (5 bases). Germline V CDR1 and CDR2: NSQYPW, LRSPGD (reference sequence). The V end was cut by 3 bases, the J end by 4 bases, with 9 bases between. This CDR3 comprises 13 residues. The CDR3 reads CTCSAQGISDYTF. The DNA read from the CDR3 is TGCACCTGCAGTGCCCAGGGTATCTCC.

This clone was seen only a few times. Gene names follow the mouse nomenclature. The CDR3 extends 4 residues past the end of the read, so its final part is completed from the germline J gene. V is TRBV13-2 and J is TRBJ2-7; D is perhaps TRBD1 (6 bases). Trimming stripped 10 bases from V and 0 bases from J, with 11 bases between. Germline CDR1 reads NNHNN; CDR2 reads SYGAGS (reference sequence). This CDR3 spans 12 amino acids. The CDR3 spells CAVRDNSYEQYF. The DNA read from the CDR3 is TGTGCCGTCCGGGACAACTCCTAT.